One and the same sample provided the 8 T cell receptor beta chains below, sequenced in a study of T cell repertoires in cytomegalovirus infection. Their antigens are not known. TCRdb processed the reads anew with MiXCR; each CDR3 protein has one entry. Of 95,000 to 150,000 distinct CDR3 sequences listed, around 30% are singletons. The sample in question was CD8+ T cells from cultured PBMCs, obtained from culture after CMV antigen stimulation. These receptors all stem from a human donor in good health (CMV status not recorded). Some clones in this sample may be carry-over from other donors' samples.

The rearrangement joins TRBV4-3 to TRBJ2-3; 10 bases are a match to TRBD2. With V trimmed by 4 bases and J by 6 bases, 10 bases remained unmatched. Germline values: CDR1 LGHNA, CDR2 YSLEER. CDR3 length: 16 amino acids. The chain's CDR3 is CASSRRGLAGEDTQYF. Written as DNA, the CDR3 is TGCGCCAGCAGCCGCCGGGGCCTAGCGGGGGAGGATACGCAGTATTTT.

The chain has TRBV7-9 and TRBJ2-7, with 8 bases that match TRBD1. V shed 5 bases and J 2 bases; nucleotides not matched to a gene: 14. Germline V CDR1 and CDR2: SEHNR, FQNEAQ (reference sequence). The CDR3 loop spans 17 amino acids. CDR3 region: CASSILGTGGLTYEQYF. The CDR3, as DNA: TGTGCCAGCAGCATTCTAGGTACAGGGGGGCTCACCTACGAGCAGTACTTC.

The sample holds many counts of this clonotype. The chain joins TRBV10-3 to TRBJ1-6; maybe TRBD1 (5 bases). The CDR3 runs 16 residues. Trimming cost V 4 bases and J 10 bases, with 20 bases left between them. The germline gives CDR1 ENHRY, CDR2 SYGVKD. CDR3 in amino acids: CAISALSGTEKSPLHF. The CDR3 DNA reads TGTGCCATCAGTGCCCTTTCGGGGACCGAAAAATCACCCCTCCACTTT.

The rearrangement links TRBV27 to TRBJ2-1; possibly TRBD2 for D (6 bases). This CDR3 spans 16 amino acids. The V end was cut by 5 bases, the J end by 2 bases, with 16 bases between. CDR1 MNHEY and CDR2 SMNVEV come from the germline V gene (reference sequence). CDR3 nucleotide sequence: TGTGCCAGCAGTCCCTCGGGGACTGAACCCTACAATGAGCAGTTCTTC. Translating gives CASSPSGTEPYNEQFF.

This clonotype was observed many times. This chain connects TRBV28 to TRBJ1-2; TRBD1 agrees at 8 bases. Germline V gene lookup returns CDR1 MDHEN and CDR2 SYDVKM. Trimming cost V 2 bases and J 8 bases; bases outside gene matches: 7. The CDR3 consists of 14 residues. The CDR3 DNA sequence: TGTGCCAGCAGTTTACCCGGACAGGGTTTAGGCTACACCTTC. This gives the protein CASSLPGQGLGYTF.

The V and J genes are TRBV12-3 or TRBV12-4 and TRBJ1-1, with D possibly being TRBD1 (6 bases). With 6 bases removed from V and 0 bases from J, the gap between germline ends came to 14 bases. The CDR3 totals 15 residues. This chain's CDR3 is CASSPTGNMNTEAFF. CDR3 DNA sequence: TGTGCCAGCAGCCCGACAGGAAATATGAACACTGAAGCTTTCTTT.

V usage is TRBV6-6 and J usage is TRBJ1-6, with 8 bases matching TRBD1. The CDR3 contains 16 residues. V lost 7 bases and J lost 7; bases outside the gene matches: 12. CDR1 is MNHNY, CDR2 SVGAGI, per germline (reference sequence). DNA for the CDR3: TGTGCCAGCACTTGGGGGGCACAGGGGGAAAATTCACCCCTCCACTTT. Residues: CASTWGAQGENSPLHF.

In its sample, this clonotype was seen a few times. The rearrangement links TRBV6-2 or TRBV6-3 to TRBJ2-1; 8 nucleotides match TRBD2. CDR3 length: 16 amino acids. Per germline, CDR1 MNHEY and CDR2 SVGEGT. The J segment lost 3 bases and the V segment lost 3 bases, leaving 7 bases of the junction unmatched. CDR3 sequence reads: CASSYSIAGYYNEQFF. The CDR3 nucleotides are TGTGCCAGCAGTTATTCAATAGCGGGATACTACAATGAGCAGTTCTTC.